A single sample gave rise to the 16 T cell receptor beta chains below, sequenced in a study of spatial heterogeneity in lung cancer. One entry per CDR3 protein results from TCRdb running MiXCR on the 5' RACE reads. The sample contains about 14,000 distinct CDR3 sequences, 4.7% of which appear only once. As for time point: sample taken at primary tumor resection. These receptors have no identified antigens. Findings of the study overall: Within tumors, counts of expanded alpha and beta TCRs tracked tumor mutation counts.

The input for sequencing was lung tumor tissue, taken at surgery. The receptors here all came from a female donor with early-stage non-small cell lung cancer.

This clonotype was seen many times. The library was designed around alpha chains, so this beta chain is a stray read whose abundance carries little weight. This chain links TRBV6-5 with TRBJ2-3, with D perhaps TRBD2 (6 bases). CDR3 size: 14 residues. Trimming pared 6 bases from V and 7 bases from J, leaving 17 bases between. Germline V lookup: CDR1 MNHEY, CDR2 SVGAGI. The DNA for the CDR3 is TGTGCCAGCAGACCGGGACTCCAAAGGAATACGCAGTATTTT. It encodes CASRPGLQRNTQYF.

Ten or more counts support this clonotype. This beta chain appears as a stray read in a library generated for alpha chains; its size is not informative. V usage is TRBV6-2 or TRBV6-3 and J usage is TRBJ1-6; 7 positions match TRBD1. This CDR3 contains 17 residues. Germline V gives CDR1 MNHEY, CDR2 SVGEGT. Unmatched junction bases numbered 9, after V lost 6 bases and J lost 1 base. CDR3: CASRRSQGMSYNSPLHF. The CDR3 nucleotides are TGTGCCAGCAGACGATCACAGGGGATGTCCTATAATTCACCCCTCCACTTT.

This clonotype was counted many times. This beta chain represents an off-target read in a library built for alpha chains; its size is of limited meaning. V is TRBV12-3 or TRBV12-4 and J is TRBJ2-1, with D hard to call. This CDR3 comprises 15 residues. Between the trimmed V and J ends, which lost 1 base and 2 bases, there was a span of 9 bases. The CDR3 loop is CASSLGSSPYNEQFF. The CDR3 DNA is TGTGCCAGCAGTTTAGGTAGTAGCCCCTACAATGAGCAGTTCTTC.

This clonotype qualifies as medium-sized. A library prepared for alpha chains yielded this beta chain as an off-target read; its size is of little meaning. The chain is built from TRBV6-5 and TRBJ2-7, with 7 bases matching TRBD1. With V trimmed by 5 bases and J by 2 bases, 6 bases remained unmatched. Germline V gives CDR1 MNHEY, CDR2 SVGAGI. The CDR3 loop spans 14 amino acids. CDR3 in DNA: TGTGCCAGCAGTCGACAGGGCCTAACCTACGAGCAGTACTTC. It codes for CASSRQGLTYEQYF.

This clonotype was picked up many times. Because this beta chain is a stray read in a library intended to capture alpha chains, its abundance should not be given much weight. This chain connects TRBV27 to TRBJ2-7; TRBD1 aligns across 9 bases. J gave up 9 bases and V 4 bases, and 13 bases lay outside the gene matches. From germline, CDR1 is MNHEY and CDR2 SMNVEV (reference sequence). The CDR3 consists of 15 residues. The chain's CDR3 is CASSYHPGTGSTQYF. The CDR3, as DNA: TGTGCCAGCAGTTACCACCCCGGGACAGGGTCGACGCAGTACTTC.

This clonotype was counted ten times or more. Because this beta chain is a stray read in a library intended to capture alpha chains, its abundance should not be given much weight. This rearrangement joins TRBV24-1 to TRBJ1-1; D may be TRBD1 (5 bases). This CDR3 contains 13 residues. Germline V gene lookup returns CDR1 KGHDR and CDR2 SFDVKD. V lost 2 bases and J lost 7, with 10 bases in between. CDR3 sequence reads: CATSDSATVEAFF. The DNA for the CDR3 is TGTGCCACCAGTGATTCCGCGACAGTTGAAGCTTTCTTT.

In its sample, this clonotype was seen many times. This beta chain is an off-target read within a library intended for alpha chains, so its frequency means little. The chain couples TRBV12-3 or TRBV12-4 to TRBJ1-5; TRBD1 matches at 7 bases. V lost 9 bases, J lost 3 bases, and 11 bases stayed unmatched. The CDR3 extends over 15 amino acids. CDR3 amino acids: CASSTQGGANQPQHF. Here the CDR3 DNA reads TGTGCCAGTTCCACCCAGGGGGGGGCCAATCAGCCCCAGCATTTT.

This clonotype was recorded many times. This beta chain is an unintended read in a library built for alpha chains; its size means little. The genes are TRBV28 and TRBJ1-2, with 9 nucleotides matching TRBD1. J gave up 5 bases and V 7 bases, and 8 bases lay outside the gene matches. This CDR3 region has 14 residues. Germline V gene lookup returns CDR1 MDHEN and CDR2 SYDVKM. DNA for the CDR3: TGTGCCAGCATCCCGGGACAGGGATTGTATGGCTACACCTTC. As protein: CASIPGQGLYGYTF.

Ten or more counts support this clonotype. A library made for alpha chains picked up this beta chain off target, so its size means little. This rearrangement joins TRBV5-1 to TRBJ1-1; D remains ambiguous. CDR1 and CDR2 (germline): SGHRS, YFSETQ. Between the trimmed V and J ends, which lost 0 bases and 5 bases, there was a span of 11 bases. This CDR3 is built from 14 residues. The CDR3: CASSLEGMGTEAFF. The CDR3 DNA reads TGCGCCAGCAGCTTGGAGGGTATGGGAACTGAAGCTTTCTTT.

This clonotype showed up many times. This beta chain is a stray sequence in a library constructed for alpha chains; its clone size is not meaningful. The genes are TRBV5-4 and TRBJ1-6; perhaps TRBD1 as D (6 bases). The CDR3 extends over 15 amino acids. V was trimmed by 0 bases and J by 7 bases, leaving 11 bases between them. Looked up from germline, CDR1 is SGHNT and CDR2 is YYREEE (reference sequence). Here the CDR3 reads CASSLDQGPNSPLHF. In DNA form, the CDR3 reads TGTGCCAGCAGCTTGGACCAGGGGCCAAATTCACCCCTCCACTTT.

This clonotype is judged medium-sized. Being off target in a library aimed at alpha chains, this beta chain has a size of little meaning. The chain joins TRBV5-6 to TRBJ1-5; D is unclear. Germline V gene lookup returns CDR1 SGHDT and CDR2 YYEEEE. The V and J ends lost 1 base and 5 bases respectively, with 10 bases between them. The CDR3 is 14 residues long. The CDR3 loop reads CASSLFPADQPQHF. The CDR3 nucleotides read TGTGCCAGCAGCTTGTTCCCTGCAGATCAGCCCCAGCATTTT.

The table lists this clonotype with many counts. Within a library made for alpha chains, this beta chain is off target, and its count is uninformative. The chain joins TRBV28 to TRBJ2-1; unclear D gene. Germline loops: CDR1 MDHEN, CDR2 SYDVKM. This CDR3 comprises 11 residues. V lost 7 bases and J 10 bases, leaving 11 bases between the germline ends. Here the CDR3 reads CASMSSREQFF. CDR3 bases: TGTGCCAGCATGAGTTCGAGGGAGCAGTTCTTC.

At least ten counts were recorded for this clonotype. A library prepared for alpha chains yielded this beta chain as an off-target read; its size is of little meaning. This chain connects TRBV4-3 to TRBJ2-3; TRBD2 matches at 7 bases. Germline trimming cut 4 bases from V and 4 bases from J; bases unmatched to any gene: 11. Per the germline V gene, CDR1 is LGHNA and CDR2 is YSLEER. The CDR3 has 16 amino acids. The CDR3 sequence is CASSPRRGGAADTQYF. The DNA of the CDR3 is TGCGCCAGCAGCCCACGCCGGGGAGGGGCAGCAGATACGCAGTATTTT.

This clonotype was detected ten times or more. Within a library made for alpha chains, this beta chain is off target, and its count is uninformative. The rearrangement uses TRBV30 and TRBJ1-1; the D is unclear. The length of the CDR3 is 15 residues. Germline V gene lookup returns CDR1 GTSNPN and CDR2 SVGIG (reference sequence). Trimming pared 4 bases from V and 4 bases from J, leaving 19 bases between. CDR3 amino acids: CAWTTRNFWGTEAFF. In DNA, the CDR3 is TGTGCCTGGACCACCAGGAATTTTTGGGGCACTGAAGCTTTCTTT.

This clonotype showed up many times. This beta chain is an unintended read in a library built for alpha chains; its size means little. J is TRBJ1-1 and V is TRBV11-2; the D is unclear. Germline V gives CDR1 SGHAT, CDR2 FQNNGV. The CDR3 length is 13 residues. Trimming shortened V by 6 bases and J by 3 bases, and 11 bases separated the two germline ends. The DNA of the CDR3 is TGTGCCAGCAGGGTTGTACGGGACACTGAAGCTTTCTTT. Translating it yields CASRVVRDTEAFF.

This clonotype occurred many times. Because this beta chain is a stray read in a library intended to capture alpha chains, its abundance should not be given much weight. The chain links TRBV19 to TRBJ1-1, with 9 bases lining up with TRBD1. Germline loops: CDR1 LNHDA, CDR2 SQIVND (reference sequence). The J segment lost 6 bases and the V segment lost 7 bases, leaving 18 bases of the junction unmatched. The CDR3 spans 17 residues. The CDR3 reads CASNPGQGQSGYPEAFF. CDR3 nucleotide sequence: TGTGCCAGTAATCCGGGACAGGGTCAGAGCGGGTACCCTGAAGCTTTCTTT.